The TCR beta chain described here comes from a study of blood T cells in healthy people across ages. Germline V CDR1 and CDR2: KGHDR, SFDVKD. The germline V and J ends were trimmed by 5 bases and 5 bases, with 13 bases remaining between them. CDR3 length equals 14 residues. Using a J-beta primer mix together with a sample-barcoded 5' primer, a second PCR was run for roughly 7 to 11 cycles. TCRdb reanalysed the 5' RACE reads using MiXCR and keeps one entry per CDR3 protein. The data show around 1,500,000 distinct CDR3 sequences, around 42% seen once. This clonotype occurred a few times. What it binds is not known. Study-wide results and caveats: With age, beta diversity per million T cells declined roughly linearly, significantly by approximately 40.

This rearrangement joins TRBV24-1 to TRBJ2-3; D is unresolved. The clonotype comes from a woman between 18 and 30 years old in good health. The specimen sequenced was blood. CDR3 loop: CATSVSLHGDTQYF. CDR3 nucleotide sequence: TGTGCCACCAGTGTCTCCCTACACGGAGATACGCAGTATTTT.